This T cell receptor beta chain came from a study of shared clonotypes between healthy human individuals. CDR3 length: 15 amino acids. Between the trimmed V and J ends, which lost 3 bases and 5 bases, there was a span of 16 bases. Germline V CDR1 and CDR2: SEHNR, FQNEAQ (reference sequence). Replicate PCRs run on unsorted PBMC used about 0.3 ug DNA, which was approximately 29,000 T cell genomes. Only in-frame clones appear in the TCRdb table, and some are missing; sequencing was by immunoSEQ multiplex PCR. The data hold under 600,000 clones, with 75% to 80% observed a single time. The sequence was obtained from a woman aged 40 to 50 in good health. Some clones in this sample may be carry-over from other donors' samples. Input material: PBMCs. This sequence joins TRBV7-9 and TRBJ2-5; D ambiguous. CDR3 loop: CASSFLVSLRETQYF. In DNA form, the CDR3 reads TGTGCCAGCAGCTTCCTAGTTAGTTTACGGGAGACCCAGTACTTC.